Listed below are T cell receptor beta chains from one sample, sequenced in a study of blood T cell repertoires in COVID-19. Sequencing was performed with immunoSEQ multiplex PCR; in TCRdb, only in-frame clones are kept and a portion is missing. Counted here are approximately 200,000 clones, around four fifths occurring once; the ten biggest clones make up about 9%. The sequenced material came from PBMCs or T cells enriched from blood (not recorded which). The receptor set was obtained from a middle-aged man who had recovered from COVID-19. Each CDR3 is given without its conserved first and last residue. Fields, in order: CDR3 length, V gene, CDR3 protein.

len: 12; v_gene: TRBV4-1; CDR3aa: ASSLSQGSLGQF
len: 13; v_gene: TRBV19; CDR3aa: ASSIEGRGTTEAF
len: 11; v_gene: TRBV5-1; CDR3aa: ASSLDGADTQY
len: 13; v_gene: TRBV4-1; CDR3aa: ASSQAGLARYEQY
len: 13; v_gene: TRBV6-5; CDR3aa: ASSADRSLIYGYT
len: 11; v_gene: TRBV11-2; CDR3aa: ASQRQDGNTIY
len: 13; v_gene: TRBV2; CDR3aa: ASSPDRGNNNEQF
len: 11; v_gene: TRBV29-1; CDR3aa: SVGTGGNQPQH
len: 16; v_gene: TRBV5-1; CDR3aa: ASSLVGNWGNQGIGYT
len: 11; v_gene: TRBV19; CDR3aa: ASSNQGLDEQY
len: 14; v_gene: TRBV2; CDR3aa: ASIGTGGRTNEKLF
len: 14; v_gene: TRBV11-2; CDR3aa: ASSLDRGPDQETQY
len: 15; v_gene: TRBV10-1; CDR3aa: ASSESLASGGLKTQY
len: 14; v_gene: TRBV27; CDR3aa: ASSLGQLLAKNIQY
len: 13; v_gene: TRBV5-8; CDR3aa: ASSFRGQTNEKLF
len: 13; v_gene: TRBV7-9; CDR3aa: ASSLVTGYGDTQY
len: 14; v_gene: TRBV12-5; CDR3aa: ASGSGLAGGRNEQF
len: 12; v_gene: TRBV7-3; CDR3aa: ASSHGTSANEQF
len: 15; v_gene: TRBV11-3; CDR3aa: ASSLDSLSEGADTQY
len: 12; v_gene: TRBV10-2; CDR3aa: ASSGGGTYNEQF
len: 15; v_gene: TRBV3-1/TRBV3-2; CDR3aa: ASRKLGGRADTGELF
len: 11; v_gene: TRBV7-8; CDR3aa: ASSPRLAQRQF
len: 11; v_gene: TRBV20-1; CDR3aa: SASEQGAYGYT
len: 11; v_gene: TRBV7-9; CDR3aa: ASSLVVNTEAF
len: 13; v_gene: TRBV19; CDR3aa: ASSPRVSMNTEAF
len: 11; v_gene: TRBV9; CDR3aa: ASSVVGGPEAF
len: 10; v_gene: TRBV7-9; CDR3aa: ASAGTNYGYT
len: 14; v_gene: TRBV9; CDR3aa: ASSVGGLAAGETQY
len: 15; v_gene: TRBV4-1; CDR3aa: ASSQVRQGNNPGTQY
len: 14; v_gene: TRBV6-6; CDR3aa: ASSYSTGTVQETQY
len: 11; v_gene: TRBV7-9; CDR3aa: ASSPPGADTQY
len: 14; v_gene: TRBV7-2; CDR3aa: ASSSRGTGGRNGYT
len: 13; v_gene: TRBV30; CDR3aa: ACRRSGNSGNTIY
len: 16; v_gene: TRBV12-2; CDR3aa: ASRSGPKGGANNSPLH
len: 10; v_gene: TRBV12-3/TRBV12-4; CDR3aa: ASSLSRQDVY
len: 13; v_gene: TRBV28; CDR3aa: ASSFKRDRPDTQY
len: 16; v_gene: TRBV10-1; CDR3aa: ASSEGTSGSVAKNIQY
len: 13; v_gene: TRBV5-1; CDR3aa: ASSPGTGNVDGYT
len: 14; v_gene: TRBV7-8; CDR3aa: ASSLTRGSSYNEQF
len: 12; v_gene: TRBV14; CDR3aa: ASSVDGGYNEQF
len: 15; v_gene: TRBV5-1; CDR3aa: ASSDGTSGSSRETQY
len: 18; v_gene: TRBV15; CDR3aa: ATSRARGNASGTHQETQY
len: 11; v_gene: TRBV19; CDR3aa: ASSPGQGFEQY
len: 12; v_gene: TRBV5-1; CDR3aa: ASSLGGPIDTQY
len: 13; v_gene: TRBV2; CDR3aa: ASRGGSTSNQPQH
len: 13; v_gene: TRBV7-8; CDR3aa: ASRPQGVANQPQH
len: 12; v_gene: TRBV7-9; CDR3aa: ASSLQDRGGEQY
len: 14; v_gene: TRBV6-6; CDR3aa: ASSPSTGQNNYGYT
len: 14; v_gene: TRBV5-1; CDR3aa: ASSLRDRGLGNEQF
len: 16; v_gene: TRBV10-1; CDR3aa: ASSEVRAGAGVNTEAF
len: 11; v_gene: TRBV10-3; CDR3aa: AISGSSNQPQH
len: 12; v_gene: TRBV5-1; CDR3aa: ASSQGQNTGELF
len: 14; v_gene: TRBV13; CDR3aa: ASSPRVAGGRNEQF
len: 12; v_gene: TRBV6-1; CDR3aa: ASSELGGNTEAF
len: 14; v_gene: TRBV19; CDR3aa: ASKRDRSFSNYGYT
len: 14; v_gene: TRBV18; CDR3aa: ASSPLGQGANYGYT
len: 13; v_gene: TRBV18; CDR3aa: ASSPRTGRDQPQH